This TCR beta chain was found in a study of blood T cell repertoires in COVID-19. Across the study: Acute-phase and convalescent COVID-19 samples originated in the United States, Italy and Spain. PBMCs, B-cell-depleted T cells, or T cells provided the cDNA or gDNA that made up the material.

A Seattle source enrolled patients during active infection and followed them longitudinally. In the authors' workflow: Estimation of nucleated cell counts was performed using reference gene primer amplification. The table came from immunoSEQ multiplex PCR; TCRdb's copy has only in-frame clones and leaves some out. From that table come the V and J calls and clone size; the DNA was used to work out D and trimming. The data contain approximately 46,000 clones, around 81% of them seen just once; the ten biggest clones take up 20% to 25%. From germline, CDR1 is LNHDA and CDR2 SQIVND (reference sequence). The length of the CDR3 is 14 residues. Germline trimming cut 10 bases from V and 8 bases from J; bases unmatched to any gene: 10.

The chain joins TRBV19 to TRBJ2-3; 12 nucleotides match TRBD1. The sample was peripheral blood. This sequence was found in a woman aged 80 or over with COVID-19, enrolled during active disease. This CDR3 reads CATTGTGGLGTQYF. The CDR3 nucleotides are TGTGCCACAACCGGGACAGGGGGCTTGGGTACGCAGTATTTT. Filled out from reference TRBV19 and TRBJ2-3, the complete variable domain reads DGGITQSPKYLFRKEGQNVTLSCEQNLNHDAMYWYRQDPGQGLRLIYYSQIVNDFQKGDIAEGYSVSREKKESFPLTVTSAQKNPTAFYLCATTGTGGLGTQYFGPGTRLTVL.